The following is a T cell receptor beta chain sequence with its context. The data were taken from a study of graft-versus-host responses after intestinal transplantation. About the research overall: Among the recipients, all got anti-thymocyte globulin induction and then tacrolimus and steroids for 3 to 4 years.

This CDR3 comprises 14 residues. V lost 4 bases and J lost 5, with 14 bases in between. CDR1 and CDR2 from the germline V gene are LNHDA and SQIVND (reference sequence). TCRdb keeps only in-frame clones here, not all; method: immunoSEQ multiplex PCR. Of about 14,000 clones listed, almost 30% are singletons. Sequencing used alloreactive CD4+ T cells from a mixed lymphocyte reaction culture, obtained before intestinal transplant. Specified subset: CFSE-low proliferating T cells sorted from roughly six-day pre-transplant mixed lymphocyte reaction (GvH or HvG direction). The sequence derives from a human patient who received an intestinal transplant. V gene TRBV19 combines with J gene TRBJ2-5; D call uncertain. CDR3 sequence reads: CASSSGGRRETQYF. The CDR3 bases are TGTGCCAGTAGTAGTGGTGGCCGAAGGGAGACCCAGTACTTC.